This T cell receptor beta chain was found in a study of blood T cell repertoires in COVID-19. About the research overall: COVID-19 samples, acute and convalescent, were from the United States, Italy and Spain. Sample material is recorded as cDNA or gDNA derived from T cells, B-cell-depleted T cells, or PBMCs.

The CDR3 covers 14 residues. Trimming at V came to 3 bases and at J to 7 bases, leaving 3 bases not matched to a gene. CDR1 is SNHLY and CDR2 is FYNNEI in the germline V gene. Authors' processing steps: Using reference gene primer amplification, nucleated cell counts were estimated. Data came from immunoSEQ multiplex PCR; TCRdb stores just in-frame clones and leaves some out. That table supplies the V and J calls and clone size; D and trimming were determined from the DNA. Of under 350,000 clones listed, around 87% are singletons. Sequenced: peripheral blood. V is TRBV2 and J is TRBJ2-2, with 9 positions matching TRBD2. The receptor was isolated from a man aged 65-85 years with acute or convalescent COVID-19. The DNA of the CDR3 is TGTGCCAGCAGTGAGCCAGCGGGAGGCGGGGAGCTGTTTTTT. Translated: CASSEPAGGGELFF.